A single sample gave rise to the 21 T cell receptor beta chains below, sequenced in a study of radiotherapy plus CTLA-4 blockade in lung cancer. Repertoires were generated with immunoSEQ multiplex PCR, while TCRdb's copy carries only in-frame clones and drops some. The table shows tens of thousands of clones, with around 76% occurring only once. The sequencing used peripheral blood, collected from a patient treated with radiotherapy plus ipilimumab. These receptors were collected from a human donor with non-small cell lung cancer whose response to radiotherapy plus ipilimumab could not be evaluated. Some clones in this sample may be carry-over from other donors' samples.

This clone was detected only once. This chain connects TRBV15 to TRBJ2-5; the match to TRBD1 covers 7 bases. Germline V gives CDR1 LNHNV, CDR2 YYDKDF (reference sequence). The CDR3 covers 14 residues. The V segment lost 2 bases and the J segment 3 bases; nucleotides outside the gene matches: 3. The CDR3, as DNA: TGTGCCACCAGCAGATTCCAGGGGGAAGAGACCCAGTACTTC. Its translation: CATSRFQGEETQYF.

CDR3 protein: CASSFVGSWEGQFF. In DNA form, the CDR3 reads TGTGCCAGCAGCTTTGTCGGGAGCTGGGAGGGGCAGTTCTTC. The V call is TRBV5-6, the J call TRBJ2-1; 7 bases are shared with TRBD2. The CDR3 contains 14 residues. In germline, CDR1 is SGHDT, CDR2 YYEEEE. V shed 2 bases and J 12 bases; nucleotides not matched to a gene: 11.

The count of this clone is one. The gene calls are TRBV29-1 and TRBJ1-2; D is undetermined. The germline V and J ends were trimmed by 1 base and 5 bases, with 11 bases remaining between them. CDR3 length: 13 amino acids. CDR1 is SQVTM, CDR2 ANQGSEA, per germline. Written as DNA, the CDR3 is TGCAGCGTTGAAGGTCTCTTGAGGTATGGCTACACCTTC. The encoded protein is CSVEGLLRYGYTF.

The V and J genes are TRBV19 and TRBJ1-2, with TRBD1 matching 7 bases. Looked up from germline, CDR1 is LNHDA and CDR2 is SQIVND (reference sequence). The CDR3 sequence is 13 residues long. V lost 0 bases and J lost 13; bases outside the gene matches: 8. The CDR3 nucleotides read TGTGCCAGTAGTATAGATGCACAGGGGCTCGCCACCTTC. Translation gives CASSIDAQGLATF. Full variable domain (missing parts from reference TRBV19 and TRBJ1-2): DGGITQSPKYLFRKEGQNVTLSCEQNLNHDAMYWYRQDPGQGLRLIYYSQIVNDFQKGDIAEGYSVSREKKESFPLTVTSAQKNPTAFYLCASSIDAQGLATFGSGTRLTVV.

This chain joins TRBV27 and TRBJ1-2; TRBD1 matches 8 bases. Per the germline V gene, CDR1 is MNHEY and CDR2 is SMNVEV (reference sequence). J lost 4 bases, V lost 5 bases, and 6 bases had no gene match. CDR3 size: 14 residues. The DNA of the CDR3 is TGTGCCAGCAGTGATACAGGGGGGTTCTATGGCTACACCTTC. The encoded protein is CASSDTGGFYGYTF.

The rearrangement joins TRBV5-1 to TRBJ2-7; 8 bases line up with TRBD1. Trimming at V came to 4 bases and at J to 3 bases, leaving 6 bases not matched to a gene. Germline CDR1 and CDR2: SGHRS and YFSETQ. CDR3 size: 14 residues. The CDR3 region is CASSATGGFYEQYF. The CDR3 DNA follows: TGCGCCAGCAGCGCAACAGGGGGTTTCTACGAGCAGTACTTC.

The gene calls are TRBV6-1 and TRBJ2-7; possibly TRBD2 for D (6 bases). This CDR3 region has 14 residues. Germline V gene lookup returns CDR1 MNHNS and CDR2 SASEGT. V shed 6 bases and J shed 0 bases, with 12 bases lying between them. Here the CDR3 DNA reads TGTGCCAGCAGAGTCGGGGGAAGCTCCTACGAGCAGTACTTC. It codes for CASRVGGSSYEQYF.

The count of this clone is one. The rearrangement joins TRBV9 to TRBJ2-5; D is unresolved. The DNA end is a closer match to TRBJ2-7, so the J assignment may be wrong. The CDR3 covers 15 residues. Germline V gene lookup returns CDR1 SGDLS and CDR2 YYNGEE. The CDR3, as DNA: TGTGCCAGCAGCGTTTCCGGGTCTCCTCTTTTCGAGCAGTACTTC. Protein product: CASSVSGSPLFEQYF.

Turning to this clone: This sample also contains other DNA sequences that code for the same CDR3. The chain links TRBV9 to TRBJ2-1; 9 bases are a match to TRBD2. V shed 0 bases, J shed 8 bases, and the junction held 6 bases outside the gene matches. The CDR3 covers 15 residues. Germline V CDR1 and CDR2: SGDLS, YYNGEE. The CDR3 region is CASSVEVAGAYEQFF. CDR3 DNA sequence: TGTGCCAGCAGCGTAGAGGTAGCGGGAGCGTATGAGCAGTTCTTC.

V usage is TRBV9 and J usage is TRBJ2-7; 11 nucleotides align to TRBD2. In germline, CDR1 is SGDLS, CDR2 YYNGEE. V lost 0 bases to trimming and J lost 3 bases; unmatched junction nucleotides: 8. This CDR3 contains 17 residues. The CDR3 DNA reads TGTGCCAGCAGCGTAGAGGCGGCTAGCGGGGGGCTCTACGAGCAGTACTTC. Translation gives CASSVEAASGGLYEQYF.

V usage is TRBV6-1 and J usage is TRBJ2-7; 9 bases match TRBD2. Germline-derived CDR1 and CDR2 are MNHNS and SASEGT. There are 15 residues in the CDR3. V lost 3 bases to trimming and J lost 7 bases; unmatched junction nucleotides: 10. The CDR3 spells CASSEGRGGSGEQYF. The CDR3 DNA sequence: TGTGCCAGCAGTGAGGGGCGGGGGGGCAGCGGTGAGCAGTACTTC.

This chain joins TRBV28 and TRBJ1-6, with unresolved D. Trimming took 3 bases from V and 0 from J, leaving 15 bases between them. CDR1 and CDR2 (germline): MDHEN, SYDVKM. This CDR3 comprises 18 residues. The CDR3 DNA reads TGTGCCAGCAGTTTCGTGGCAGGTTCGAGCTCCTATAATTCACCCCTCCACTTT. It yields the protein CASSFVAGSSSYNSPLHF.

The chain joins TRBV5-6 to TRBJ2-7, with 7 bases matching TRBD2. Germline V lookup: CDR1 SGHDT, CDR2 YYEEEE. The length of the CDR3 is 16 residues. The V segment lost 3 bases and the J segment 0 bases; nucleotides outside the gene matches: 9. The CDR3 DNA reads as TGTGCCAGCAGCTGGAATCCAGCGGGGCGCTCCTACGAGCAGTACTTC. Translation gives CASSWNPAGRSYEQYF.

The chain has TRBV5-1 and TRBJ2-5; TRBD2 matches at 8 bases. This CDR3 comprises 18 residues. The V gene's germline CDR1 is SGHRS and CDR2 YFSETQ. J was trimmed by 2 bases and V by 2 bases; bases with no gene match: 14. The chain's CDR3 is CASSFVRTGGGIQETQYF. The CDR3 DNA follows: TGCGCCAGCAGCTTTGTTCGGACCGGGGGGGGGATTCAAGAGACCCAGTACTTC.

This clone was recorded a few times. V and J are TRBV5-4 and TRBJ1-3; TRBD1 might be the D (6 bases). Germline V lookup: CDR1 SGHNT, CDR2 YYREEE (reference sequence). This CDR3 is built from 16 residues. Trimming removed 0 bases from V and 0 bases from J, with 10 bases in between. CDR3 bases: TGTGCCAGCAGCTTGGGACAGGAGAACTCTGGAAACACCATATATTTT. Translating it yields CASSLGQENSGNTIYF.

The chain uses TRBV6-1 and TRBJ1-2, with 7 bases matching TRBD1. V was clipped by 6 bases and J by 5 bases; unmatched bases: 18. Per the germline V gene, CDR1 is MNHNS and CDR2 is SASEGT. The CDR3 totals 17 residues. CDR3 DNA: TGTGCCAGCAGGGAACAGGGGTTGTATTCCCGGTCGTATGGCTACACCTTC. Its protein is CASREQGLYSRSYGYTF.

The V call is TRBV5-1, the J call TRBJ1-4; D gene unclear. This CDR3 contains 13 residues. The V gene's germline CDR1 is SGHRS and CDR2 YFSETQ. The V end was cut by 4 bases, the J end by 9 bases, with 13 bases between. CDR3 amino acids: CASSPTPGKKLFF. The CDR3 nucleotides are TGCGCCAGCAGCCCAACACCCGGGAAAAAACTGTTTTTT.

J is TRBJ1-5 and V is TRBV6-4; TRBD1 matches at 9 bases. The CDR3 is 19 amino acids. V gave up 4 bases and J gave up 0 bases; unmatched junction bases: 13. The germline CDR1 and CDR2 sequences are MRHNA and SNTAGT. The CDR3: CASSGPTDRGLYSNQPQHF. In nucleotides, the CDR3 is TGTGCCAGCAGTGGACCGACGGACAGGGGACTCTATAGCAATCAGCCCCAGCATTTT.

V is TRBV27 and J is TRBJ1-6, with TRBD1 matching over 7 bases. From germline, CDR1 is MNHEY and CDR2 SMNVEV (reference sequence). The CDR3 length is 16 residues. Germline trimming cut 3 bases from V and 8 bases from J; bases unmatched to any gene: 10. The DNA for the CDR3 is TGTGCCAGCAGTTTCGCTAGGGGGCCAGGGGATTCACCCCTCCACTTT. Amino acid sequence: CASSFARGPGDSPLHF.

This chain links TRBV4-2 with TRBJ2-6, with unresolved D. V lost 1 base, J lost 0 bases, and 10 bases lay in between. In germline, CDR1 is LGHNA, CDR2 YNFKEQ. This CDR3 is built from 17 residues. CDR3 sequence: CASSQVVLSSGANVLTF. CDR3 DNA sequence: TGTGCCAGCAGCCAAGTCGTGCTGAGCTCTGGGGCCAACGTCCTGACTTTC.

This sequence joins TRBV6-5 and TRBJ2-5; D is tentatively TRBD1 or TRBD2 (7 bases each). V shed 10 bases and J shed 7 bases, with 16 bases lying between them. Germline V CDR1 and CDR2: MNHEY, SVGAGI. This CDR3 spans 12 amino acids. CDR3 residues: CATRGEGGTQYF. CDR3 DNA sequence: TGTGCCACCAGGGGGGAGGGGGGGACCCAGTACTTC.